This entry describes one T cell receptor beta chain. This clonotype was observed at least ten times. What this receptor recognizes is not known. No much larger clonotype is one base removed from it; base qualities were not supplied. The data stem from a study of T cells in Graves' hyperthyroidism and ophthalmopathy (dated by TCRdb to between 2018 and 2021). Notes on the research overall: Peripheral blood samples were taken at the time of initial diagnosis, prior to any treatment. To identify TCR V-J signatures that set the groups apart, the researchers used a discovery cohort of 95 to 100 patients, made up of fewer than 50 with Graves' ophthalmopathy and some 58 with stable Graves' hyperthyroidism. Prospective prediction of ophthalmopathy was tested in an independent validation cohort consisting of 18 hyperthyroidism patients and 15 or so patients who later progressed to ophthalmopathy. Thyroid tissue and blood T-cell repertoires from about six Graves' hyperthyroidism patients were also compared in the study. According to the paper, TCR Vbeta CDR3 sequencing was carried out on 120 to 150 peripheral blood samples, which came from fewer than 50 ophthalmopathy, around 75 hyperthyroidism and 17 progressor patients. After sampling, hyperthyroidism patients received methimazole starting at 30 mg daily, and ophthalmopathy patients received high-dose intravenous methylprednisolone. For training and testing, the approximately 97 patients in the discovery cohort were randomly divided in a 7:3 ratio. Here is what the overall study found, with its caveats: No statistical method was used to fix the sample size in advance, and group allocation was not hidden from the investigators. Blood samples also contained most of the expanded thyroid clonotypes (frequency above 0.001), which suggests that blood repertoires may reflect thyroid immune responses. During validation, the model predicted progression to ophthalmopathy a median of approximately 6 months ahead of onset, with almost 71% sensitivity and more than 72% specificity. A model built on a 13 V-J signature distinguished ophthalmopathy from stable hyperthyroidism, reaching approximately 89% sensitivity and about 81% specificity in cross-validation and 80%/75% in testing.

V loses 1 base, J loses 6 bases, and the germline ends lie 13 bases apart. The CDR3 has 14 amino acids, counting the end cysteine and phenylalanine. Just CDR3 DNA is preserved here, 42 bases in frame from base 1. CDR1 and CDR2 (LGHNA, YNFKEQ) derive from the germline V gene. The TCR beta CDR3 regions were amplified from RNA transcripts. The TCR CDR3 was subjected to a first round of RT-PCR using the HTBI primer set and the Qiagen OneStep RT-PCR kit. A second multiplex PCR round built the libraries, followed by size selection and purification. Paired-end sequencing of the libraries was performed with 100 bp reads on an Illumina HiSeq2000. The source study handled its data this way. SOAPnuke was used to process the raw data, with reads discarded if the reads contained adapters or uncalled bases, had a mean Phred below 15, or lacked an exact constant-primer or identifier match. High-quality paired reads were merged with COPE v1.2.5, and unique nucleotide sequences were defined as clonotypes. MiTCR v1.1 was used to align clonotypes to the IMGT TRBV, TRBD and TRBJ reference segments. Analysis was restricted to V-J combinations with a frequency above 0.0001, which covered roughly 99% of repertoires. A TCS score was defined as the ratio of F50 (clonal expansion) to E x V (chaos), with BLOSUM62-based TCRdist applied between CDR3 peptides within each V-J. Welch's t-statistics and random forest reduced around 550 V-J features to about 12, which were used in a naive Bayes classifier (R e1071). TCRdb handled the public reads itself, with Q25 trimming in fastp and clone calling in MiXCR, and kept productive beta chains. Rows merge per CDR3 protein into single entries with the most common DNA and genes. Here the V and J calls rest on TCRdb's processing, not on the authors' analysis. In all, the sample holds hundreds of thousands of distinct CDR3 sequences, and approximately 25% of those were seen once. Of the sample, approximately 35% is held by the ten largest clones.

Moderately to severely active disease, a Clinical Activity Score of at least 3, a NOSPECS grade of at least 4, and a duration under 3 months were present in ophthalmopathy patients. Exclusion was applied to patients with uncontrolled infections, other autoimmune diseases, pregnancy or lactation. Diagnoses were established on the basis of clinical symptoms, serum thyroxine and TRAb, thyroid ultrasound, and orbital computed tomography. PBMCs were separated from around 9.1 ml of fresh peripheral blood using Ficoll-Paque density gradient centrifugation. Total RNA was extracted with Trizol reagent, and quality was checked on an Agilent 2100 Bioanalyzer.

The sample was blood. The receptor's source is a middle-aged woman with Graves' ophthalmopathy. Rearrangement joined TRBV4-2 to TRBJ2-7; confidence is insufficient to name the D gene. The CDR3 protein sequence reads: CASSQVESGGEQYF. In nucleotides, the sequence is TGTGCCAGCAGCCAAGTAGAATCAGGCGGCGAGCAGTACTTC.